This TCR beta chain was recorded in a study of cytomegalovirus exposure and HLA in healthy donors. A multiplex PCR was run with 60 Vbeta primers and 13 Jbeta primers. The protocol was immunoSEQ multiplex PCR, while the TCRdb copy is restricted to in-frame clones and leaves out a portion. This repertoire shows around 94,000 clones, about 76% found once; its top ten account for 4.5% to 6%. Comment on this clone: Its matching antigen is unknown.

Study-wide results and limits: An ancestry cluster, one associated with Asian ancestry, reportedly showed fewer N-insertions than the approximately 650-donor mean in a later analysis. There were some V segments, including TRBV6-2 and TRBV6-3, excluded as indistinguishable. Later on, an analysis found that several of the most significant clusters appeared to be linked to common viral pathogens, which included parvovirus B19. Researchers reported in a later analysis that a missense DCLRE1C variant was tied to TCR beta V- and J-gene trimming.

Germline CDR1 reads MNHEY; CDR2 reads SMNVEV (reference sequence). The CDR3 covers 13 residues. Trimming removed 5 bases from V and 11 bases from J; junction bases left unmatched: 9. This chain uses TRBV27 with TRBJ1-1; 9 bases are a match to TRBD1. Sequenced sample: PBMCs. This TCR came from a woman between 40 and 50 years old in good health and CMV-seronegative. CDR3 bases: TGTGCCAGCAGTACCCCCGGGACAGGGTTCGCTTTCTTT. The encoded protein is CASSTPGTGFAFF.